These 29 T cell receptor beta chains share one sample of origin, sequenced in a study of T cell changes during pregnancy in multiple sclerosis. Libraries were prepared by immunoSEQ multiplex PCR; TCRdb keeps only in-frame clonotypes and omits some of them. The table shows 90,000 to 100,000 clones, with approximately 94% occurring only once. Material: peripheral blood, obtained in the third trimester of pregnancy. These receptors were collected from a female donor with multiple sclerosis, enrolled in a pregnancy study.

The chain combines TRBV7-8 with TRBJ2-7; D gene uncertain. Trimming shortened V by 3 bases and J by 5 bases, and 20 bases separated the two germline ends. This CDR3 contains 16 residues. In germline, CDR1 is SGHVS, CDR2 FQNEAQ. The DNA for the CDR3 is TGTGCCAGCAGCTTCCAACGTCCCGGGTTCCAAGACGAGCAGTACTTC. It translates to CASSFQRPGFQDEQYF.

V gene TRBV5-1 combines with J gene TRBJ2-3; D unclear. V lost 0 bases and J lost 4, with 9 bases in between. The CDR3 loop spans 14 amino acids. Looked up from germline, CDR1 is SGHRS and CDR2 is YFSETQ. As DNA, the CDR3 is TGCGCCAGCAGCTTGGCCTCGGTGGCAGATACGCAGTATTTT. This gives the protein CASSLASVADTQYF.

The chain is built from TRBV19 and TRBJ1-2; 7 bases line up with TRBD1. Per the germline V gene, CDR1 is LNHDA and CDR2 is SQIVND (reference sequence). Trimming removed 8 bases from V and 4 bases from J; junction bases left unmatched: 10. This CDR3 contains 14 residues. CDR3: CASSTGVAIYGYTF. The CDR3, as DNA: TGTGCCAGTTCAACAGGGGTGGCCATCTATGGCTACACCTTC.

The genes are TRBV5-6 and TRBJ2-1, with TRBD1 as a possible D gene (6 bases). With 3 bases removed from V and 1 base from J, the gap between germline ends came to 20 bases. Germline CDR1 SGHDT, CDR2 YYEEEE. The CDR3 extends over 18 amino acids. The CDR3 spells CASSSGVAMDSSYNEQFF. The CDR3 nucleotides read TGTGCCAGCAGCTCTGGGGTTGCAATGGACAGTTCCTACAATGAGCAGTTCTTC.

This chain links TRBV19 with TRBJ1-5; tentatively, D is TRBD1 (5 bases). V was cut by 4 bases and J by 6 bases, with 19 bases left in between. CDR1 LNHDA and CDR2 SQIVND come from the germline V gene (reference sequence). CDR3 length equals 16 residues. The CDR3 sequence is CASSTRSGGAGQPQHF. The CDR3, as DNA: TGTGCCAGTAGTACACGCTCGGGAGGGGCAGGTCAGCCCCAGCATTTT. The full variable domain, rest sourced from reference TRBV19 and TRBJ1-5, is DGGITQSPKYLFRKEGQNVTLSCEQNLNHDAMYWYRQDPGQGLRLIYYSQIVNDFQKGDIAEGYSVSREKKESFPLTVTSAQKNPTAFYLCASSTRSGGAGQPQHFGDGTRLSIL.

The chain combines TRBV5-6 with TRBJ2-5; 9 bases are a match to TRBD1. This CDR3 contains 13 residues. J was trimmed by 7 bases and V by 4 bases; bases with no gene match: 5. Germline assignment: CDR1 SGHDT and CDR2 YYEEEE. This CDR3 reads CASSPGQGGTQYF. CDR3 DNA sequence: TGTGCCAGCAGCCCGGGACAGGGCGGGACCCAGTACTTC.

The V and J genes are TRBV18 and TRBJ2-3, with TRBD1 identical over 9 bases. Germline V gene lookup returns CDR1 KGHSH and CDR2 LQKENI. The CDR3 has 16 residues. The V segment lost 6 bases and the J segment 5 bases; nucleotides outside the gene matches: 12. Here the CDR3 reads CASSQTGTGSIDTQYF. The CDR3 DNA reads as TGTGCCAGCTCCCAAACCGGGACAGGGTCAATAGATACGCAGTATTTT.

The gene calls are TRBV28 and TRBJ2-5; weak D call: TRBD2 (7 bases). Trimming cost V 7 bases and J 4 bases, with 19 bases left between them. Germline CDR1 MDHEN, CDR2 SYDVKM. The CDR3 length is 15 residues. CDR3 amino acids: CASNPEGEGLETQYF. The CDR3 region has the DNA TGTGCCAGCAACCCCGAGGGGGAGGGCCTAGAGACCCAGTACTTC.

The chain joins TRBV6-6 to TRBJ2-5, with D perhaps TRBD1 (7 bases). Germline V gene sequence: CDR1 MNHNY, CDR2 SVGAGI (reference sequence). This CDR3 is built from 15 residues. Trimming stripped 6 bases from V and 5 bases from J, with 19 bases between. DNA of the CDR3: TGTGCCAGCAGCCTCCAGGGGGGATTCGTTGAGACCCAGTACTTC. Translation: CASSLQGGFVETQYF.

V gene TRBV29-1 combines with J gene TRBJ2-1; 14 bases match TRBD2. Germline loops: CDR1 SQVTM, CDR2 ANQGSEA. This CDR3 contains 15 residues. With 5 bases clipped from V and 8 bases from J, the junction kept 8 bases outside the gene matches. CDR3 sequence: CSVKTSGRERHEQFF. The CDR3 nucleotides read TGCAGCGTTAAGACTAGCGGGAGGGAACGGCATGAGCAGTTCTTC.

The gene calls are TRBV5-1 and TRBJ2-3; TRBD1 is a possible D gene (6 bases). The CDR3 loop spans 12 amino acids. Germline CDR1 is SGHRS and CDR2 is YFSETQ. V lost 3 bases to trimming and J lost 4 bases, with 6 bases between them. In DNA form, the CDR3 reads TGCGCCAGCAGCTGGACAGCAGATACGCAGTATTTT. This encodes CASSWTADTQYF.

The J gene is TRBJ2-1, the V gene TRBV27; TRBD2 matches at 13 bases. Unmatched junction bases numbered 12, after V lost 6 bases and J lost 10 bases. There are 16 residues in the CDR3. Germline V gene sequence: CDR1 MNHEY, CDR2 SMNVEV (reference sequence). The CDR3 DNA reads TGTGCCAGCAGCCAGCTAACTAGCGGGAGGGGTTGGGAGCAGTTCTTC. Encoded protein: CASSQLTSGRGWEQFF.

The V and J genes are TRBV28 and TRBJ2-5; 7 positions agree with TRBD2. The CDR3 is 16 amino acids. The V gene's germline CDR1 is MDHEN and CDR2 SYDVKM. Trimming removed 3 bases from V and 4 bases from J; junction bases left unmatched: 11. CDR3: CASSFRRWGGAETQYF. Here the CDR3 DNA reads TGTGCCAGCAGTTTTAGGCGTTGGGGGGGTGCAGAGACCCAGTACTTC.

In DNA form, the CDR3 reads TGTGCCAGTAGTATTAATGACGAGCAGTACTTC. It specifies CASSINDEQYF. This rearrangement joins TRBV19 to TRBJ2-7; D is unclear. The germline CDR1 and CDR2 sequences are LNHDA and SQIVND (reference sequence). The V end was cut by 3 bases, the J end by 5 bases, with 5 bases between. The CDR3 is made up of 11 amino acids.

J is TRBJ2-7 and V is TRBV2; 8 bases are a match to TRBD1. The CDR3 runs to 13 residues. Losses at the gene ends were 6 bases for V and 2 bases for J; bases not matched to a gene: 3. From germline, CDR1 is SNHLY and CDR2 FYNNEI. CDR3 sequence (DNA): TGTGCCAGCAGGACGACAGGGGCCTACGAGCAGTACTTC. As protein: CASRTTGAYEQYF.

This clone appeared a single time. The V gene is TRBV5-1, the J gene TRBJ2-7; no clear D. Germline V lookup: CDR1 SGHRS, CDR2 YFSETQ. V was shortened by 4 bases and J by 2 bases, with 13 bases between the two germline ends. This CDR3 has 14 amino acids. This CDR3 reads CASSPPGRAYEQYF. DNA for the CDR3: TGCGCCAGCAGCCCACCCGGTAGAGCCTACGAGCAGTACTTC.

The chain combines TRBV6-5 with TRBJ1-1; 8 nucleotides match TRBD1. Germline V CDR1 and CDR2: MNHEY, SVGAGI. The J segment lost 5 bases and the V segment lost 1 base, leaving 6 bases of the junction unmatched. CDR3 length: 15 amino acids. CDR3 DNA sequence: TGTGCCAGCAGTTACTTCCAGGGGGCCGCTACTGAAGCTTTCTTT. Translating it yields CASSYFQGAATEAFF.

A few counts support this clone. CDR3 sequence: CASTKTPRGETQYF. CDR3 DNA sequence: TGTGCCAGCACCAAAACTCCTCGGGGAGAGACCCAGTACTTC. The V and J genes are TRBV7-6 and TRBJ2-5; D is perhaps TRBD2 (5 bases). The CDR3 length is 14 residues. CDR1 is SGHVS and CDR2 is FNYEAQ in the germline V gene. The ends were cut back, 7 bases at V and 4 bases at J, with 16 bases in the middle. The full variable domain, rest sourced from reference TRBV7-6 and TRBJ2-5, is GAGVSQSPRYKVTKRGQDVALRCDPISGHVSLYWYRQALGQGPEFLTYFNYEAQQDKSGLPNDRFSAERPEGSISTLTIQRTEQRDSAMYRCASTKTPRGETQYFGPGTRLLVL.

This chain links TRBV19 with TRBJ2-5; D not resolved. This CDR3 comprises 12 residues. The germline V gene encodes CDR1 LNHDA and CDR2 SQIVND (reference sequence). Trimming took off 8 bases at V and 1 base at J, with 8 bases between the two ends. CDR3: CASSNVQETQYF. For the CDR3, the DNA is TGTGCCAGTTCTAACGTCCAAGAGACCCAGTACTTC.

The chain has TRBV2 and TRBJ2-6; no firm D call. Germline-derived CDR1 and CDR2 are SNHLY and FYNNEI. Trimming took off 3 bases at V and 1 base at J, with 7 bases between the two ends. The CDR3 has 15 residues. CDR3 nucleotides: TGTGCCAGCAGTGATGGGCTTTCTGGGGCCAACGTCCTGACTTTC. As protein: CASSDGLSGANVLTF.

V is TRBV27 and J is TRBJ1-5; 8 nucleotides align to TRBD1. The V segment lost 3 bases and the J segment 7 bases; nucleotides outside the gene matches: 2. CDR3 length: 13 amino acids. Germline CDR1 reads MNHEY; CDR2 reads SMNVEV (reference sequence). For the CDR3, the DNA is TGTGCCAGCAGTTTGTGGACAGGGCAGCCCCAGCATTTT. Protein: CASSLWTGQPQHF.

V and J are TRBV7-6 and TRBJ2-3; 9 bases map to TRBD2. Trimming cost V 3 bases and J 6 bases; bases outside gene matches: 7. Germline CDR1 and CDR2: SGHVS and FNYEAQ. This CDR3 has 15 amino acids. Here the CDR3 reads CASSFIAGGADTQYF. CDR3 nucleotide sequence: TGTGCCAGCAGCTTTATCGCGGGAGGGGCGGATACGCAGTATTTT.

The chain employs TRBV12-5 and TRBJ2-1; 8 positions match TRBD2. The length of the CDR3 is 16 residues. Germline assignment: CDR1 LGHNT and CDR2 FRNRAP. The junction had 15 bases not matched to a gene; V was cut back by 6 bases and J by 8 bases. This CDR3 reads CASGLGGSGGRDEQFF. The DNA of the CDR3 is TGTGCTAGTGGCCTTGGTGGGTCGGGAGGGCGGGATGAGCAGTTCTTC.

This rearrangement joins TRBV5-6 to TRBJ1-1; no clear D. Trimming left V 4 bases short and J 4 bases short, with 17 bases between. CDR1 and CDR2 from the germline V gene are SGHDT and YYEEEE. This CDR3 contains 15 residues. The CDR3 bases are TGTGCCAGCAGCCCTACGTACGGGGTGGGCACTGAAGCTTTCTTT. Translation gives CASSPTYGVGTEAFF.

The V call is TRBV27, the J call TRBJ2-7, with 12 bases lining up with TRBD2. Losses at the gene ends were 4 bases for V and 3 bases for J; bases not matched to a gene: 7. The CDR3 contains 16 residues. Germline V lookup: CDR1 MNHEY, CDR2 SMNVEV (reference sequence). CDR3 nucleotide sequence: TGTGCCAGCAGTTCATATGGACTAGCGGGATACTACGAGCAGTACTTC. Amino acids: CASSSYGLAGYYEQYF.

The chain recombines TRBV14 with TRBJ2-1, with D possibly TRBD2 on 6 matching bases. CDR3 size: 13 residues. The germline V gene encodes CDR1 SGHDN and CDR2 FVKESK. V was shortened by 0 bases and J by 15 bases, with 15 bases between the two germline ends. CDR3 bases: TGTGCCAGCAGCCAAGATCGGCAGGGAGGCTGGTTCTTC. It is translated as CASSQDRQGGWFF. Supplemented by reference TRBV14 and TRBJ2-1, the full variable domain reads EAGVTQFPSHSVIEKGQTVTLRCDPISGHDNLYWYRRVMGKEIKFLLHFVKESKQDESGMPNNRFLAERTGGTYSTLKVQPAELEDSGVYFCASSQDRQGGWFFGPGTRLTVL.

The V call is TRBV5-1, the J call TRBJ2-6, with 10 bases fitting TRBD1. Germline trimming cut 2 bases from V and 1 base from J; bases unmatched to any gene: 9. The CDR3 covers 19 residues. Germline V gene data show CDR1 as SGHRS and CDR2 as YFSETQ. In DNA form, the CDR3 reads TGCGCCAGCAGCTTCGGTTTGACAGGGGGCGCGTCTGGGGCCAACGTCCTGACTTTC. Its translation is CASSFGLTGGASGANVLTF. Drawing the rest from reference TRBV5-1 and TRBJ2-6, the complete variable domain is KAGVTQTPRYLIKTRGQQVTLSCSPISGHRSVSWYQQTPGQGLQFLFEYFSETQRNKGNFPGRFSGRQFSNSRSEMNVSTLELGDSALYLCASSFGLTGGASGANVLTFGAGSRLTVL.

This chain links TRBV5-1 with TRBJ2-7; the match to TRBD1 covers 7 bases. The CDR3 totals 15 residues. The ends lost 0 bases at V and 5 bases at J; junction bases unmatched: 8. Germline CDR1 SGHRS, CDR2 YFSETQ. The CDR3 nucleotides read TGCGCCAGCAGCTTGGTTCTTCAGGGGGTCAACGAGCAGTACTTC. Amino acid sequence: CASSLVLQGVNEQYF.

This clone was recorded once. This rearrangement joins TRBV5-5 to TRBJ1-2; D remains unclear. Trimming shortened V by 4 bases and J by 8 bases, and 15 bases separated the two germline ends. Per germline, CDR1 SGHKS and CDR2 YYEKEE (reference sequence). This CDR3 is built from 13 residues. The CDR3 is CASSRGPGRGYTF. CDR3 coding DNA: TGTGCCAGCAGCCGCGGACCGGGAAGAGGCTACACCTTC.